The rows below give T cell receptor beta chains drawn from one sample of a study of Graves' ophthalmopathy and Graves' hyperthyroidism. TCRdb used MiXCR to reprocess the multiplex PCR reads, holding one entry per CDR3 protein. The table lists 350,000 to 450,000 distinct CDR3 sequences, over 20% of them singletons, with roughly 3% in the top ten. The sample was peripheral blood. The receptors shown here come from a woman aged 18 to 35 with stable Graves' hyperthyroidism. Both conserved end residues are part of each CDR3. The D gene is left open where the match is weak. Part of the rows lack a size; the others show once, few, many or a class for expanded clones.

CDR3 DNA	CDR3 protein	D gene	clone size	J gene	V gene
TGTGCCAGCTCACTGAACAGGGGGCAAACTGAAGCTTTCTTT	CASSLNRGQTEAFF	TRBD1	many	TRBJ1-1	TRBV18
TGTGCCAGCAGCTTAGGGTGGTCGAAAAATCAGCCCCAGCATTTT	CASSLGWSKNQPQHF	NA	many	TRBJ1-5	TRBV7-2
TGCGCCAGCAGCTGGTCTAGTAGGGGAGAGACCCAGTACTTC	CASSWSSRGETQYF	NA	few	TRBJ2-5	TRBV5-1
TGCAGTGCTATTGGTGACCGGAACTACGAGCAGTACTTC	CSAIGDRNYEQYF	NA	many	TRBJ2-7	TRBV20-1
TGCGCCAGCAGCTTGTCCGGGGAGGTAGAACAGCCCCAGCATTTT	CASSLSGEVEQPQHF	NA	NA	TRBJ1-5	TRBV5-1
TGTGCCAGCAGAGGGGACAGGGATCAGCCCCAGCATTTT	CASRGDRDQPQHF	TRBD1	NA	TRBJ1-5	TRBV2
TGCAGTGCTAGGGGGACAGGGGGCTCAGAGACCCAGTACTTC	CSARGTGGSETQYF	TRBD1	many	TRBJ2-5	TRBV20-1
TGTGCCAGCAGTTTAGAACTGCCTTACGAGCAGTACTTC	CASSLELPYEQYF	NA	many	TRBJ2-7	TRBV28
TGTGCCTGGAGTGTTGCTAGCGGGGCTGAAGGGACCCAGTACTTC	CAWSVASGAEGTQYF	TRBD2	NA	TRBJ2-5	TRBV30
TGTGCCAGCAGTTACTCGATTGGGGGCTCCTATGGCTACACCTTC	CASSYSIGGSYGYTF	NA	NA	TRBJ1-2	TRBV6-5
TGTGCCAGCGCGGGACAGGCGATGGGAGAGACCCAGTACTTC	CASAGQAMGETQYF	TRBD1	many	TRBJ2-5	TRBV6-4
TGTGCCACCAGTGATCCGATCCGTGGGAACTATGGCTACACCTTC	CATSDPIRGNYGYTF	NA	NA	TRBJ1-2	TRBV24-1
TGTGCCAGCAGTTTAGCGGGGGCGAGGAATTCACCCCTCCACTTT	CASSLAGARNSPLHF	NA	many	TRBJ1-6	TRBV12-3/TRBV12-4
TGTGCCAGCAGGAAGACAGGTACCTACGAGCAGTACTTC	CASRKTGTYEQYF	NA	many	TRBJ2-7	TRBV2
TGTGCCAGCAGCCAGAATCGGGATCAGCCCCAGCATTTT	CASSQNRDQPQHF	NA	many	TRBJ1-5	TRBV4-2
TGTGCCAGCAGCTTGGAAAGCGGGAGCATTAACACCGGGGAGCTGTTTTTT	CASSLESGSINTGELFF	TRBD2	few	TRBJ2-2	TRBV11-2
TGCAGTGCACCGGGACAGACGAACACTGAAGCTTTCTTT	CSAPGQTNTEAFF	TRBD1	many	TRBJ1-1	TRBV20-1
TGTGCCAGCAGCCCTGGGGGCAGCACTAACTATGGCTACACCTTC	CASSPGGSTNYGYTF	NA	many	TRBJ1-2	TRBV12-3/TRBV12-4
TGTGCCAGCAGTGGAGGGGCGGCCTTTAACTATGGCTACACCTTC	CASSGGAAFNYGYTF	NA	many	TRBJ1-2	TRBV12-3/TRBV12-4
TGTGCCAGCAGACCTACACATATGAACACTGAAGCTTTCTTT	CASRPTHMNTEAFF	NA	many	TRBJ1-1	TRBV6-1
TGTGCCACCAGTGATCCCACGATTTATGGCTACACCTTC	CATSDPTIYGYTF	NA	many	TRBJ1-2	TRBV24-1
TGTGCCAGCAGCTTATATGACAGAGACGAGCAGTACTTC	CASSLYDRDEQYF	NA	many	TRBJ2-7	TRBV7-6
TGTGCCAGCAGTGGGCCTCACTTGGACAGGGGAGCTAGCTACGAGCAGTACTTC	CASSGPHLDRGASYEQYF	TRBD1	NA	TRBJ2-7	TRBV6-1
TGTGCCAGCAGTGAAGGGGGGCGGACCCAAGAGACCCAGTACTTC	CASSEGGRTQETQYF	NA	few	TRBJ2-5	TRBV2
TGTGCCAGCAGCCCCCAAACGGGCACCCAGTACTTC	CASSPQTGTQYF	NA	many	TRBJ2-5	TRBV6-1
TGCAGTGCTAGCACCGGGAGTAGCAATCAGCCCCAGCATTTT	CSASTGSSNQPQHF	NA	many	TRBJ1-5	TRBV20-1